In its sample, the clone carrying this TCR beta chain ranks as medium-sized. These data are taken from a study of T cell changes during pregnancy in multiple sclerosis. TCRdb keeps only in-frame clones here, not all; method: immunoSEQ multiplex PCR. The top ten hold more than 0.8% of the sample, which has approximately 89,000 clones, around 94% seen once. The CDR3 is 11 amino acids. The V end was cut by 1 base, the J end by 4 bases, with 2 bases between. CDR1 and CDR2 from the germline V gene are DFQATT and SNEGSKA (reference sequence). The material was peripheral blood, obtained in the third trimester of pregnancy. The chain couples TRBV20-1 to TRBJ2-1; D gene unclear. This TCR derives from a female donor with multiple sclerosis, enrolled in a pregnancy study. As DNA, the CDR3 is TGCAGTGCTAGAGTATACAATGAGCAGTTCTTC. Protein: CSARVYNEQFF.